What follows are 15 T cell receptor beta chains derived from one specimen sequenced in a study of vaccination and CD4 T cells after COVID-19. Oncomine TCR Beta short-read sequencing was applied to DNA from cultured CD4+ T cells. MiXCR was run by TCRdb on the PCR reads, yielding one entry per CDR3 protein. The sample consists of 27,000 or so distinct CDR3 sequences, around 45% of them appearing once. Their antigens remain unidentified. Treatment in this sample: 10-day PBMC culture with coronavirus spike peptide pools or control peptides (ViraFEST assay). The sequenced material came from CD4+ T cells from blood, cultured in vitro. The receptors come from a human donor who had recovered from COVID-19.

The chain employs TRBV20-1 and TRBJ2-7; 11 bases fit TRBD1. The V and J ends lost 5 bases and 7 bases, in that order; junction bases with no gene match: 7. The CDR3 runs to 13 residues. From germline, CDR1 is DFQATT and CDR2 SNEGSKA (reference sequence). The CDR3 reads CSAYRDRGWEQYF. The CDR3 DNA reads TGCAGTGCTTACCGGGACAGGGGGTGGGAGCAGTACTTC.

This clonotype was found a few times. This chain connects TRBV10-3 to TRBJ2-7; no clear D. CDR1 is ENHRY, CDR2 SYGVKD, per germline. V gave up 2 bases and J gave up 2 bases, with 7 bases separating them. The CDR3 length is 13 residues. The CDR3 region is CAISEGVPYEQYF. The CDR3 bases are TGTGCCATCAGTGAGGGCGTTCCCTACGAGCAGTACTTC.

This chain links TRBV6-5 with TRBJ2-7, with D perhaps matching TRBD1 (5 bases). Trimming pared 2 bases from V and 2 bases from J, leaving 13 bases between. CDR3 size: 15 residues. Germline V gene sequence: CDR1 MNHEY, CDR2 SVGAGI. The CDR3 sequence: CASSYGAGKAYEQYF. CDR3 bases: TGTGCCAGCAGTTACGGGGCAGGAAAGGCCTACGAGCAGTACTTC.

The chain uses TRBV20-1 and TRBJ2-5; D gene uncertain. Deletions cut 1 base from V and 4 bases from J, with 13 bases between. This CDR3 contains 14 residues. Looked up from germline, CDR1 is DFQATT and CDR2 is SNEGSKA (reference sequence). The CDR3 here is CSARGDKTSETQYF. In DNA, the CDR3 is TGCAGTGCTAGAGGAGACAAGACCTCAGAGACCCAGTACTTC.

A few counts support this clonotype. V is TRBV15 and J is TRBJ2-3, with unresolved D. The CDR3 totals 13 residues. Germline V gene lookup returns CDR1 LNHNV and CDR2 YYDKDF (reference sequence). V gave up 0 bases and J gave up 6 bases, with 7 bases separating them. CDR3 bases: TGTGCCACCAGCAGAGATCAACCGGATACGCAGTATTTT. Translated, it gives CATSRDQPDTQYF.

CDR3 residues: CASSVGQKQFF. The CDR3 coding sequence is TGTGCCAGCAGTGTTGGACAGAAGCAGTTCTTC. The chain has TRBV6-1 and TRBJ2-1; possible D gene TRBD1, 6 bases. The V gene's germline CDR1 is MNHNS and CDR2 SASEGT. V was clipped by 4 bases and J by 11 bases, with 9 bases between them. CDR3 length: 11 amino acids.

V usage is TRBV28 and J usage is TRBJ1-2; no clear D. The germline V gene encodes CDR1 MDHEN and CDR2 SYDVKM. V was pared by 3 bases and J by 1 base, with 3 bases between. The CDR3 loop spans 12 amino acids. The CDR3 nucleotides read TGTGCCAGCAGTTTGGGTAACTATGGCTACACCTTC. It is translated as CASSLGNYGYTF.

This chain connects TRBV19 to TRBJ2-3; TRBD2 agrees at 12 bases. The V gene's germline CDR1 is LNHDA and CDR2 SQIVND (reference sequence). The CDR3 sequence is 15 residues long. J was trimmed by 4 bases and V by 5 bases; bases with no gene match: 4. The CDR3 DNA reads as TGTGCCAGTAGTCGTCTAGCGGGGGGGGCAGATACGCAGTATTTT. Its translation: CASSRLAGGADTQYF.

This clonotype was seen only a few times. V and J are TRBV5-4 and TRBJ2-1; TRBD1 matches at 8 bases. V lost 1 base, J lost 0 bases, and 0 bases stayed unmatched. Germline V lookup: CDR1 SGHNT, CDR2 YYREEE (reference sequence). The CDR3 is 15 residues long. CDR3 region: CASSLTGGSYNEQFF. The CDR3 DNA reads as TGTGCCAGCAGCTTGACAGGGGGCTCCTACAATGAGCAGTTCTTC.

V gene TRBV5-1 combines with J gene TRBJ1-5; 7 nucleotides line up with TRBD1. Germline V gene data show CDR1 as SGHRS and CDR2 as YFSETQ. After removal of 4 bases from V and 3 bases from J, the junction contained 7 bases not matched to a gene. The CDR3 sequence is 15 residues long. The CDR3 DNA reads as TGCGCCAGCAGCGCCCAGGGACAGATCAATCAGCCCCAGCATTTT. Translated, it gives CASSAQGQINQPQHF.

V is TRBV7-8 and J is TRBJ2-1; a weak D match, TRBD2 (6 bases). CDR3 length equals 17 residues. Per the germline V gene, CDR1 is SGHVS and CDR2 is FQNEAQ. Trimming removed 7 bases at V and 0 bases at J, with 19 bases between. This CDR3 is CASTEPRGSSSYNEQFF. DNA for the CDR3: TGTGCCAGCACCGAACCCCGGGGGTCGAGCTCCTACAATGAGCAGTTCTTC.

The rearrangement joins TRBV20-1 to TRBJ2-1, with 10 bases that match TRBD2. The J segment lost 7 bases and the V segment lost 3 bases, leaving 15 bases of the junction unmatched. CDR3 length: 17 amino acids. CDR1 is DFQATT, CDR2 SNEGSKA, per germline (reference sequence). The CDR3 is CSAREPGAGGPENEQFF. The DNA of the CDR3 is TGCAGTGCTAGGGAACCTGGAGCGGGAGGGCCTGAGAATGAGCAGTTCTTC.

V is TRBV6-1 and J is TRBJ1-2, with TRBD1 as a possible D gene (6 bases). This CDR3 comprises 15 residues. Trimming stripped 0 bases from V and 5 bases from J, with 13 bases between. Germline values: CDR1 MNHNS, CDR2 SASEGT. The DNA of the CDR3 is TGTGCCAGCAGTGAAGCGGTTGGACAGACATATGGCTACACCTTC. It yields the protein CASSEAVGQTYGYTF.

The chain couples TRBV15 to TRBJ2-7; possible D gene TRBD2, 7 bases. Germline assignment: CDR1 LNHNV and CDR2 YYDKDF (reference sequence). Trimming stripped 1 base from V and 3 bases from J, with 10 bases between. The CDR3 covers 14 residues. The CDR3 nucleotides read TGTGCCACCAGCAGAGGGGGGGGGCTCTACGAGCAGTACTTC. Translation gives CATSRGGGLYEQYF.

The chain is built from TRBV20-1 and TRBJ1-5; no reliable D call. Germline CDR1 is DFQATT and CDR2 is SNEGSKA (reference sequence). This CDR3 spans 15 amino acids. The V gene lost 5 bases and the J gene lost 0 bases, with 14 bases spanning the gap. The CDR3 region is CSAHGGSYSNQPQHF. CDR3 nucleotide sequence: TGCAGTGCTCACGGTGGAAGTTATAGCAATCAGCCCCAGCATTTT.